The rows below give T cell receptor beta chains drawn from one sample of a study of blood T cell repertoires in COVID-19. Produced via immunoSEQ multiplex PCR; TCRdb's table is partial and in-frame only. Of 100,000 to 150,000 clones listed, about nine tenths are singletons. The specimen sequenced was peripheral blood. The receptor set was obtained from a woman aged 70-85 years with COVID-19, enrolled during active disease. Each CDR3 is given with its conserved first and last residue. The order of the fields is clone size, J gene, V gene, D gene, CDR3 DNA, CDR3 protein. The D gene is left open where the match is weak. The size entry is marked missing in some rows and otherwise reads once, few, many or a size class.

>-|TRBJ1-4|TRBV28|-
TGTGCCAGCAGTTCACCTACGGGGAATGAAAAACTGTTTTTT
CASSSPTGNEKLFF
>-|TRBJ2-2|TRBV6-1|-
TGTGCCAGCAGTGAAGCGGGAGTAGCGGAGAACACCGGGGAGCTGTTTTTT
CASSEAGVAENTGELFF
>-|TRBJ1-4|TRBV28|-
TGTGCCAGCAGTTACCTAACCCCCTCAACTAATGAAAAACTGTTTTTT
CASSYLTPSTNEKLFF
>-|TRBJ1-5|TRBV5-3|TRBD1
TGTGCCAGAAGCTTGGCCCCGGACAGGGTTAATCAGCCCCAGCATTTT
CARSLAPDRVNQPQHF
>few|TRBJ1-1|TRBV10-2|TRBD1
TGCGCCAGCAGTGAACAAACGGGACAGGCGATGAACACTGAAGCTTTCTTT
CASSEQTGQAMNTEAFF
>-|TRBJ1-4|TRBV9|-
TGTGCCAGCAGCGTAGGGCGGGGGCAATCAACTAATGAAAAACTGTTTTTT
CASSVGRGQSTNEKLFF
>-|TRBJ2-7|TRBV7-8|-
TGTGCCAGCAGCCCTACCTCCTACGAGCAGTACTTC
CASSPTSYEQYF
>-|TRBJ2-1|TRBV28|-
TGTGCCAGCAGGCAACAGGTGGGGGGATACAATGAGCAGTTCTTC
CASRQQVGGYNEQFF
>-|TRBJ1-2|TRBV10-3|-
TGTGCCATCAGCGAACAGGGAATCGATGGCTACACCTTC
CAISEQGIDGYTF
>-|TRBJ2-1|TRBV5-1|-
TGCGCCAGCAGTCCGCAAGGGAGGTTCGTAGATGAGCAGTTCTTC
CASSPQGRFVDEQFF
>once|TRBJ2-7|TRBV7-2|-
TGTGCCAGCAGCTTAGCCTTTAGCTCAAACTACGAGCAGTACTTC
CASSLAFSSNYEQYF
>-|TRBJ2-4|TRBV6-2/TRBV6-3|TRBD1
TGTGCCAGCAGTTACTCATCGGTAGGGACAGGGGAAATACTAGCCAAAAACATTCAGTACTTC
CASSYSSVGTGEILAKNIQYF
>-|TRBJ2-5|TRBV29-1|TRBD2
TGCCGCGTGGGGGCCCCGGGGGGGGGAGAGACCCAGTACTTC
CRVGAPGGGETQYF
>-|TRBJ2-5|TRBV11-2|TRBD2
TGTGCCAGCAGCTTAGAGGGTGCTAGCGGAAGTGGCGAGACCCAGTACTTC
CASSLEGASGSGETQYF
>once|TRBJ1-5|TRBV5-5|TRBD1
TGTGCCAGCAGCTTCAGACAGGGGGCTAGCAATCAGCCCCAGCATTTT
CASSFRQGASNQPQHF
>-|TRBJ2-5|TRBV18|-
TGTGCCAGCTCGACAGGTGTGGGGGAGACCCAGTACTTC
CASSTGVGETQYF
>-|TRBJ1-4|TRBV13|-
TGTGCCAGCAGCCGAAGGGAGGGGGCAACTAATGAAAAACTGTTTTTT
CASSRREGATNEKLFF
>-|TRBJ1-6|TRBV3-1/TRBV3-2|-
TGTGCCAGCAGCCAAGTAGGGGGGGGCGAATCACCCCTCCACTTT
CASSQVGGGESPLHF
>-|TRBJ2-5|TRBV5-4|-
TGTGCCAGCAGCTTGGAGGGACATGTATACGAGACCCAGTACTTC
CASSLEGHVYETQYF
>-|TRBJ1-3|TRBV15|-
TGTGCCACCAGCAGATTCGGGGTTGGCCTAAACACCATATATTTT
CATSRFGVGLNTIYF
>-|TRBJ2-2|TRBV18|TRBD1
TGTGCCAGCTCACCCCCTACAGGGGTGGTCACCGGGGAGCTGTTTTTT
CASSPPTGVVTGELFF
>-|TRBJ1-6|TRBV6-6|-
TGTGCCAGCAGTTACTCACAGGGTCCCGGTGATTCACCCCTCCACTTT
CASSYSQGPGDSPLHF
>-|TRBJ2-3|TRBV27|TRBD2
TGTGCCAGCAGTTTCGGAGGCGGGGGGGCTTTCACAGATACGCAGTATTTT
CASSFGGGGAFTDTQYF
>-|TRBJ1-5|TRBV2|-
TGTGCCAGCAACCGAGGACAGAATCAGCCCCAGCATTTT
CASNRGQNQPQHF
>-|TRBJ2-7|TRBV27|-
TGTGCCAGCAGTTTATCGGGGGGGCTCGACGAGCAGTACTTC
CASSLSGGLDEQYF
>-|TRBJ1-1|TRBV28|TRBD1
TGTGCCAGCATTACCCAGGGGGCGCATACTGAAGCTTTCTTT
CASITQGAHTEAFF
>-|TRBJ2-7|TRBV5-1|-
TGCGCCAGCAACGCGGACAGACCGTGGGAGCAGTACTTC
CASNADRPWEQYF
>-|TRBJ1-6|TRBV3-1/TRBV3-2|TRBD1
TGTGCCAGCAGCCCGAGGGACAGTTATAATTCACCCCTCCACTTT
CASSPRDSYNSPLHF
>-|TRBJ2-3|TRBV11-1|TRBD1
TGTGCCAGCAGCTTCAGTCTCGGGACAGGGCGTGATACGCAGTATTTT
CASSFSLGTGRDTQYF
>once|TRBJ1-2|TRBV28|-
TGTGCCAGCAGTTTAAGGGGCGGCTATGGCTACACCTTC
CASSLRGGYGYTF
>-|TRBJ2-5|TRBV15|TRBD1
TGTGCCACCAGCAGAGACCCCCCGGGGACAGGGGAGACCCAGTACTTC
CATSRDPPGTGETQYF
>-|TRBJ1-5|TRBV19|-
TGTGCCAGTAGAAACCTGGGCGACAGAAATAGCAATCAGCCCCAGCATTTT
CASRNLGDRNSNQPQHF
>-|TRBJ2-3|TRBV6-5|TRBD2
TGTGCCACCGGGGAGGGACTAGCATCAGATACGCAGTATTTT
CATGEGLASDTQYF
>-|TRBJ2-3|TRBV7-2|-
TGTGCCAGCAGCTCCACTAACGCGCAGTATTTT
CASSSTNAQYF
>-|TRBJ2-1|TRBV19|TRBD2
TGTGCCAGTAACAGCGTAGCGGGGAACCACAATGAGCAGTTCTTC
CASNSVAGNHNEQFF
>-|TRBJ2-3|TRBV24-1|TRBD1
TGTGCCACCTCCGGGACAGACGGCACAGATACGCAGTATTTT
CATSGTDGTDTQYF
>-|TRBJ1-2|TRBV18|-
TGTGCCAGCTCACCCTCCTCGGGGTATGGCTACACCTTC
CASSPSSGYGYTF
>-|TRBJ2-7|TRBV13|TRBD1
TGTGCCAGCAGCCGGGACAGACGATCCTACGAGCAGTACTTC
CASSRDRRSYEQYF
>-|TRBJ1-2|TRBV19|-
TGTGCCAGTAGTGCCGCGGAAACTAACTATGGCTACACCTTC
CASSAAETNYGYTF
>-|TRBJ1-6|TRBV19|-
TGTGCCAGTAGTATTGGCCAGGGTTACGGTTCACCCCTCCACTTT
CASSIGQGYGSPLHF
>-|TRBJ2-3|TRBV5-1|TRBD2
TGCGCCAGCAGCCCCGGGACTAGCGGGACCCTCACAGATACGCAGTATTTT
CASSPGTSGTLTDTQYF
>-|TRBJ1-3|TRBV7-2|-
TGTGCCAGCAGCCCGCGGACAGCAAGGGGAAACACCATATATTTT
CASSPRTARGNTIYF
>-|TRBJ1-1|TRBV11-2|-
TGTGCCAGCAGCCCCGAGACGGGTTGGACTGAAGCTTTCTTT
CASSPETGWTEAFF
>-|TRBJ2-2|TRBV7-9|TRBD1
TGTGCCAGCATGACTCGACAGGGGGCGAAGGGGGAGCTGTTTTTT
CASMTRQGAKGELFF
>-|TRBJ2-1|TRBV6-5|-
TGTGCCAGCAGTTACGGTAGCTCCTACAATGAGCAGTTCTTC
CASSYGSSYNEQFF